This TCR beta chain came from a study of T-cell memory formation after mild COVID-19. General study results and limits: Researchers found some responding clones in pre-infection memory, a sign that cross-reactive memory joined. Still unconfirmed is whether the second-wave clones peaking on day 37 recognized SARS-CoV-2. Contracting clones localized mainly to CM and EM when CD4+ and mainly to EMRA when CD8+.

Constant-segment primers served in 5'RACE that generated TCR alpha and TCR beta cDNA libraries bearing sample barcodes and UMIs. TCRdb re-analysed the 5' RACE reads in MiXCR, keeping a single row per CDR3 protein. This table holds about 340,000 distinct CDR3 sequences, around 13% found once. V dropped 1 base and J dropped 7 bases, with 11 bases sitting between them. Germline loops: CDR1 MGHRA, CDR2 YSYEKL. The CDR3 has 14 amino acids. This clonotype was counted between two and nine times. Its antigen is unknown. The V call is TRBV4-1, the J call TRBJ1-5; no firm D call. This TCR derives from a man between 18 and 35 years old who had mild COVID-19 (a few samples of this study predate the infection). Cell type and time point are not known. Material for sequencing was PBMCs or a T cell subset sorted from them (not recorded which). This CDR3 is CASSQGLPGQPQHF. The CDR3 DNA is TGCGCCAGCAGCCAAGGGTTACCGGGGCAGCCCCAGCATTTT.